The 7 T cell receptor beta chains presented below share a single source sample, sequenced in a study of T-cell reconstitution after alpha-beta-depleted transplantation in children. It was with unique molecular identifiers that the TCRbeta library was prepared. TCRdb analysed the PCR reads with MiXCR anew, one entry per CDR3 protein. The sample contains roughly 200,000 distinct CDR3 sequences, around 9.9% of which appear only once. The material was PBMCs, obtained before TCRalphabeta/CD19-depleted stem cell transplant. Every receptor here comes from a child under two years old with acute myeloid leukemia, due to receive a stem cell transplant.

At least ten counts were recorded for this clonotype. This chain uses TRBV2 with TRBJ1-1; 8 bases fit TRBD1. CDR1 SNHLY and CDR2 FYNNEI come from the germline V gene. The ends lost 6 bases at V and 2 bases at J; junction bases unmatched: 2. The CDR3 is 13 residues long. The CDR3 reads CASSRGRNTEAFF. CDR3 DNA: TGTGCCAGCAGCAGGGGGCGAAACACTGAAGCTTTCTTT.

This clonotype was detected ten times or more. V is TRBV28 and J is TRBJ1-4; unclear D gene. Germline CDR1 reads MDHEN; CDR2 reads SYDVKM. The CDR3 has 17 residues. V was clipped by 6 bases and J by 5 bases, with 22 bases between them. CDR3 sequence (DNA): TGTGCCAGCAGACGATACGGGAATTTAGGGTTGAATGAAAAACTGTTTTTT. Translating it yields CASRRYGNLGLNEKLFF.

Comments on this clonotype: A clone one base away is much larger, so this may be a read error. The chain links TRBV5-1 to TRBJ2-2; TRBD2 is a possible D gene (6 bases). V lost 1 base to trimming and J lost 6 bases, with 10 bases between them. The CDR3 is made up of 14 amino acids. Germline V gene lookup returns CDR1 SGHRS and CDR2 YFSETQ. This chain's CDR3 is CASSLTSNAGELFF. For the CDR3, the DNA is TGCGCCAGCAGCTTGACTAGCAACGCCGGGGAGCTGTTTTTT.

The CDR3 loop reads CASSPPGTITGELFF. The CDR3 bases are TGTGCCAGCTCACCCCCCGGGACTATCACCGGGGAGCTGTTTTTT. This chain connects TRBV18 to TRBJ2-2, with 7 bases that match TRBD2. The CDR3 spans 15 residues. The trim removed 3 bases at V and 4 bases at J, leaving 5 bases unmatched. The germline gives CDR1 KGHSH, CDR2 LQKENI.

This clonotype occurred many times. The chain employs TRBV5-1 and TRBJ1-2; TRBD1 matches at 7 bases. Looked up from germline, CDR1 is SGHRS and CDR2 is YFSETQ. This CDR3 has 15 amino acids. The ends lost 3 bases at V and 5 bases at J; junction bases unmatched: 10. The CDR3 nucleotides read TGCGCCAGCAGCTCCCGACAGGGAGGGGATTATGGCTACACCTTC. The encoded protein is CASSSRQGGDYGYTF.

This clonotype appeared many times. The gene calls are TRBV28 and TRBJ2-7, with 9 bases that match TRBD1. The CDR3 has 16 residues. J was trimmed by 4 bases and V by 0 bases; bases with no gene match: 7. Looked up from germline, CDR1 is MDHEN and CDR2 is SYDVKM. CDR3 sequence: CASSLWSGTGPYEQYF. The CDR3 nucleotides read TGTGCCAGCAGTTTATGGTCCGGGACAGGGCCGTACGAGCAGTACTTC.

This clonotype was counted many times. V is TRBV6-2 or TRBV6-3 and J is TRBJ2-3; D gene unclear. CDR3 length: 16 residues. In germline, CDR1 is MNHEY, CDR2 SVGEGT. Trimming stripped 6 bases from V and 5 bases from J, with 21 bases between. The CDR3 loop reads CASRHALGEIVDTQYF. CDR3 bases: TGTGCCAGCAGACACGCCCTCGGAGAGATCGTAGATACGCAGTATTTT.